The 27 T cell receptor beta chains below were found in one sample sequenced in a study of cytomegalovirus exposure and HLA in healthy donors. Primers for the PCR totalled 60 Vbeta and 13 Jbeta. Assay used: immunoSEQ multiplex PCR; TCRdb lists only in-frame clones, some missing. Of 130,000 to 150,000 clones in the sample, approximately 82% were seen once. The specimen was PBMCs. Receptor source: an older woman in good health and CMV-seropositive.

The chain links TRBV29-1 to TRBJ2-7; 12 bases align to TRBD1. J lost 6 bases, V lost 3 bases, and 6 bases had no gene match. Germline V CDR1 and CDR2: SQVTM, ANQGSEA. The CDR3 is made up of 14 amino acids. CDR3 sequence reads: CSVEQRDRGREQYF. CDR3 sequence (DNA): TGCAGCGTTGAGCAACGGGACAGGGGGCGCGAGCAGTACTTC.

With regard to this clone: Other DNA sequences of this sample code for an identical CDR3. The genes are TRBV4-2 and TRBJ2-2; a possible D gene is TRBD2 (6 bases). V shed 7 bases and J shed 3 bases, with 15 bases lying between them. This CDR3 has 15 residues. Germline V lookup: CDR1 LGHNA, CDR2 YNFKEQ. CDR3 coding DNA: TGTGCCAGCACCCTGGCGGGACCTGACACCGGGGAGCTGTTTTTT. This codes for CASTLAGPDTGELFF.

This chain links TRBV7-2 with TRBJ1-5; TRBD1 might be the D (5 bases). Germline CDR1 reads SGHTA; CDR2 reads FQGNSA. This CDR3 spans 14 amino acids. Trimming removed 5 bases from V and 3 bases from J, with 11 bases in between. This CDR3 is CASSPDRFNQPQHF. The CDR3 nucleotides read TGTGCCAGCAGCCCCGACAGATTCAATCAGCCCCAGCATTTT.

This clone was seen just once. V gene TRBV4-2 combines with J gene TRBJ2-1; 12 bases map to TRBD2. The J segment lost 8 bases and the V segment lost 4 bases, leaving 3 bases of the junction unmatched. Looked up from germline, CDR1 is LGHNA and CDR2 is YNFKEQ. CDR3 size: 14 residues. CDR3 DNA: TGTGCCAGCAGCCGAAGACTAGCGGGAGATGAGCAGTTCTTC. Its protein is CASSRRLAGDEQFF.

This clone was seen just once. The rearrangement uses TRBV7-2 and TRBJ2-1; D may be TRBD2 (7 bases). The V end lost 4 bases, the J end lost 7 bases, and 17 bases lay between the germline ends. Germline V lookup: CDR1 SGHTA, CDR2 FQGNSA. CDR3 length equals 15 residues. The CDR3 bases are TGTGCCAGCAGCTACGTTACTAGGGGGGGAAATGAGCAGTTCTTC. This gives the protein CASSYVTRGGNEQFF.

CDR3: CASSLGQGSRETQYF. CDR3 coding DNA: TGTGCCAGCAGCTTAGGACAGGGGAGTAGAGAGACCCAGTACTTC. The chain is built from TRBV11-3 and TRBJ2-5; 8 bases map to TRBD1. Germline assignment: CDR1 SGHNT and CDR2 YENEEA. The CDR3 spans 15 residues. V gave up 1 base and J gave up 4 bases; unmatched junction bases: 5.

The V call is TRBV30, the J call TRBJ2-1, with TRBD2 identical over 10 bases. From germline, CDR1 is GTSNPN and CDR2 SVGIG (reference sequence). The CDR3 totals 14 residues. The V and J ends lost 3 bases and 8 bases, in that order; junction bases with no gene match: 7. The CDR3 nucleotides read TGTGCCTGGAGGCTAGCGGGAGCTATTGATGAGCAGTTCTTC. Translated: CAWRLAGAIDEQFF.

The J gene is TRBJ2-4, the V gene TRBV30; no firm D call. The V gene lost 4 bases and the J gene lost 3 bases, with 13 bases spanning the gap. CDR3 length equals 14 residues. Germline CDR1 GTSNPN, CDR2 SVGIG (reference sequence). CDR3 nucleotide sequence: TGTGCCTGGACTCCCAGGTCGAGCAAAAACATTCAGTACTTC. The encoded protein is CAWTPRSSKNIQYF.

The V call is TRBV4-2, the J call TRBJ2-5; tentative D call: TRBD2 (6 bases). The J call is in doubt because the DNA end fits TRBJ2-7 better. The germline V gene encodes CDR1 LGHNA and CDR2 YNFKEQ. This CDR3 spans 16 amino acids. The CDR3 coding sequence is TGTGCCAGCAGCCAAGTCGGCGGGGAAAGCTCCTACGAGCAGTACTTC. Translated: CASSQVGGESSYEQYF.

V gene TRBV7-2 combines with J gene TRBJ1-5; D is unresolved. The germline gives CDR1 SGHTA, CDR2 FQGNSA. This CDR3 region has 14 residues. Trimming shortened V by 4 bases and J by 3 bases, and 10 bases separated the two germline ends. CDR3 DNA sequence: TGTGCCAGCAGCTCCCGAGGTACCAATCAGCCCCAGCATTTT. This translates into CASSSRGTNQPQHF.

This chain uses TRBV5-1 with TRBJ1-2; D perhaps matches TRBD1 (5 bases). The germline V gene has CDR1 SGHRS and CDR2 YFSETQ. The germline V and J ends were trimmed by 4 bases and 8 bases, with 18 bases remaining between them. The CDR3 runs to 14 residues. CDR3 loop: CASSPEGRMGGYTF. CDR3 in DNA: TGCGCCAGCAGCCCGGAGGGACGGATGGGAGGCTACACCTTC.

V usage is TRBV4-1 and J usage is TRBJ2-7; TRBD2 aligns across 11 bases. This CDR3 contains 16 residues. Germline V CDR1 and CDR2: MGHRA, YSYEKL. The V segment lost 8 bases and the J segment 2 bases; nucleotides outside the gene matches: 11. Written as DNA, the CDR3 is TGCGCCAGCGCCCACTTAGCGGGAGGGCCGACCTACGAGCAGTACTTC. Protein: CASAHLAGGPTYEQYF.

The chain uses TRBV4-3 and TRBJ2-2; TRBD2 is a possible D gene (5 bases). Germline V gene sequence: CDR1 LGHNA, CDR2 YSLEER. V was trimmed by 1 base and J by 5 bases, leaving 11 bases between them. CDR3 size: 15 residues. The CDR3 DNA follows: TGCGCCAGCAGCCAAGGGGTTCGGGGAACCGGGGAGCTGTTTTTT. Translating gives CASSQGVRGTGELFF.

The chain carries TRBV6-5 and TRBJ1-1, with D hard to call. Trimming removed 2 bases from V and 6 bases from J, with 4 bases in between. CDR3 size: 11 residues. CDR1 and CDR2 (germline): MNHEY, SVGAGI. CDR3 residues: CASSYGSEAFF. The DNA for the CDR3 is TGTGCCAGCAGTTACGGCTCTGAAGCTTTCTTT.

V gene TRBV19 combines with J gene TRBJ1-1, with TRBD1 matching over 7 bases. The CDR3 sequence is 15 residues long. V trimming: 1 base; J trimming: 0 bases; junction bases outside the gene matches: 2. CDR1 is LNHDA and CDR2 is SQIVND in the germline V gene (reference sequence). DNA of the CDR3: TGTGCCAGTAGTATAGGACAGGGAGTGAACACTGAAGCTTTCTTT. This codes for CASSIGQGVNTEAFF.

The CDR3 DNA reads as TGTGCCAGCAAAAGACAGGGACGCAACACCGGGGAGCTGTTTTTT. Amino acid sequence: CASKRQGRNTGELFF. The chain joins TRBV5-6 to TRBJ2-2; 7 positions match TRBD1. V dropped 6 bases and J dropped 2; count of bases not matched to a gene: 7. The CDR3 sequence is 15 residues long. The germline CDR1 and CDR2 sequences are SGHDT and YYEEEE.

The rearrangement uses TRBV28 and TRBJ1-5; D call uncertain. The CDR3 is 15 residues long. Germline CDR1 is MDHEN and CDR2 is SYDVKM. V was cut by 1 base and J by 0 bases, with 7 bases left in between. The CDR3 DNA is TGTGCCAGCAGTTTATTAGCCGATAGCAATCAGCCCCAGCATTTT. This gives the protein CASSLLADSNQPQHF. Based on the CDR3 plus reference TRBV28 and TRBJ1-5, the full variable domain is DVKVTQSSRYLVKRTGEKVFLECVQDMDHENMFWYRQDPGLGLRLIYFSYDVKMKEKGDIPEGYSVSREKKERFSLILESASTNQTSMYLCASSLLADSNQPQHFGDGTRLSIL.

This clone was observed a single time. The CDR3 loop is CASSSLEEQFF. The CDR3 region has the DNA TGTGCCAGCAGCTCTTTAGAGGAGCAGTTCTTC. V and J are TRBV7-2 and TRBJ2-1; D uncertain. Trimming took off 4 bases at V and 10 bases at J, with 8 bases between the two ends. CDR1 SGHTA and CDR2 FQGNSA come from the germline V gene. The CDR3 has 11 amino acids.

This chain joins TRBV4-2 and TRBJ1-1, with 8 nucleotides matching TRBD1. The CDR3 extends over 16 amino acids. The junction had 11 bases not matched to a gene; V was cut back by 4 bases and J by 4 bases. The germline V gene has CDR1 LGHNA and CDR2 YNFKEQ. The CDR3 coding sequence is TGTGCCAGCAGCCCCTCAGCAGGGGGCGTCGGCACTGAAGCTTTCTTT. Its translation: CASSPSAGGVGTEAFF.

The chain joins TRBV28 to TRBJ1-1, with D maybe TRBD1 (5 bases). V gave up 7 bases and J gave up 8 bases, with 14 bases separating them. Germline V gene sequence: CDR1 MDHEN, CDR2 SYDVKM. The CDR3 loop spans 12 amino acids. This CDR3 is CASTEDTGEAFF. The CDR3 bases are TGTGCCAGCACCGAGGACACAGGAGAAGCTTTCTTT.

The chain employs TRBV4-3 and TRBJ2-7; D remains unclear. The V and J ends lost 0 bases and 2 bases respectively, with 11 bases between them. This CDR3 has 15 residues. Germline CDR1 and CDR2: LGHNA and YSLEER. The CDR3 nucleotides read TGCGCCAGCAGCCAAGAAGACCGACAAGCCTACGAGCAGTACTTC. Protein product: CASSQEDRQAYEQYF.

This chain connects TRBV11-2 to TRBJ1-1; the match to TRBD1 covers 8 bases. V shed 0 bases, J shed 6 bases, and the junction held 9 bases outside the gene matches. CDR1 is SGHAT and CDR2 is FQNNGV in the germline V gene. The CDR3 contains 16 residues. For the CDR3, the DNA is TGTGCCAGCAGCTTAGATCCCCGGACAGGGTATTCTGAAGCTTTCTTT. Protein sequence: CASSLDPRTGYSEAFF.

The gene calls are TRBV6-1 and TRBJ2-7; perhaps TRBD2 as D (6 bases). CDR3 length: 16 residues. V gave up 2 bases and J gave up 3 bases, with 17 bases separating them. Germline assignment: CDR1 MNHNS and CDR2 SASEGT. CDR3 sequence: CASSEWDGGNYYEQYF. The CDR3 nucleotides read TGTGCCAGCAGTGAATGGGACGGGGGAAACTACTACGAGCAGTACTTC.

V gene TRBV7-8 combines with J gene TRBJ2-2; D gene uncertain. V lost 4 bases, J lost 0 bases, and 12 bases lay in between. Looked up from germline, CDR1 is SGHVS and CDR2 is FQNEAQ. This CDR3 is built from 16 residues. CDR3 amino acids: CASSYRVPPNTGELFF. The CDR3 DNA sequence: TGTGCCAGCAGCTATAGAGTGCCCCCGAACACCGGGGAGCTGTTTTTT. Using reference TRBV7-8 and TRBJ2-2 for the parts outside the CDR3, the full variable domain is GAGVSQSPRYKVAKRGQDVALRCDPISGHVSLFWYQQALGQGPEFLTYFQNEAQLDKSGLPSDRFFAERPEGSVSTLKIQRTQQEDSAVYLCASSYRVPPNTGELFFGEGSRLTVL.

DNA of the CDR3: TGTGCCAGCAGCAAAGTGACGGGAGCCCCGAAATATAGCAATCAGCCCCAGCATTTT. Translation: CASSKVTGAPKYSNQPQHF. This rearrangement joins TRBV21-1 to TRBJ1-5. TRBV21-1 is designated a pseudogene. The CDR3 sequence is 19 residues long.

This clone was recorded a few times. The rearrangement uses TRBV11-3 and TRBJ1-4; D is uncertain. The germline V gene has CDR1 SGHNT and CDR2 YENEEA. The CDR3 has 15 residues. Deletions cut 5 bases from V and 8 bases from J, with 18 bases between. Here the CDR3 reads CASSRGDYTSEKLFF. The DNA of the CDR3 is TGTGCCAGCAGCAGAGGCGATTACACATCGGAAAAACTGTTTTTT.

This clone came up a few times. The junction does not match germline at one end; this may be a read error. This chain uses TRBV2 with TRBJ1-6; 8 bases agree with TRBD1. CDR3 length equals 15 residues. Looked up from germline, CDR1 is SNHLY and CDR2 is FYNNEI. The CDR3 nucleotides are TGTGCCAGCAGCGAAGACAGGGGTGTCGCTTCACCCCTCCACTTT. The encoded protein is CASSEDRGVASPLHF.